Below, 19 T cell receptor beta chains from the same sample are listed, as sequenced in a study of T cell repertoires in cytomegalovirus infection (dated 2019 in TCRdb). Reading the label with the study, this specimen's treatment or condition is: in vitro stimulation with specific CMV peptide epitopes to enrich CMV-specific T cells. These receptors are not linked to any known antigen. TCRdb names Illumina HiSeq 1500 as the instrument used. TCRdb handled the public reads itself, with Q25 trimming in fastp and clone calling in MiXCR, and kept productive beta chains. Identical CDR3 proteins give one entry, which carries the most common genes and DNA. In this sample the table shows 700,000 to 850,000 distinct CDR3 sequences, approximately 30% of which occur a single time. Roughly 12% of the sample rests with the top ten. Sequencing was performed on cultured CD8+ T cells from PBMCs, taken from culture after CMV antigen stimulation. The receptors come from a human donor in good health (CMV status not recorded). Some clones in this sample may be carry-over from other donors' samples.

The CDR3 bases are TGCAGCGCGTTGCTCGAAGCAGATACGCAGTATTTT. Protein sequence: CSALLEADTQYF. This sequence joins TRBV29-1 and TRBJ2-3, with D hard to call. Germline CDR1 reads SQVTM; CDR2 reads ANQGSEA. V was trimmed by 7 bases and J by 4 bases, leaving 12 bases between them. CDR3 length equals 12 residues.

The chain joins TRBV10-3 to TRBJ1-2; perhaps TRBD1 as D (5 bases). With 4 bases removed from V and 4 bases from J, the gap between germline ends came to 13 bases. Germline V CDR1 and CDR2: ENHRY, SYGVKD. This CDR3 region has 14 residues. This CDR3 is CAISAPPGSYGYTF. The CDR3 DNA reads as TGTGCCATCAGTGCTCCACCAGGGAGCTATGGCTACACCTTC.

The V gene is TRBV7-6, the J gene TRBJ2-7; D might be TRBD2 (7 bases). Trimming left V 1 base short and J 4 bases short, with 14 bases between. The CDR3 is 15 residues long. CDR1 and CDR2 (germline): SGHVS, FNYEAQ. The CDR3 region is CASSLGFAGAYEQYF. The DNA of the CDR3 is TGTGCCAGCAGCTTAGGTTTCGCGGGGGCGTACGAGCAGTACTTC.

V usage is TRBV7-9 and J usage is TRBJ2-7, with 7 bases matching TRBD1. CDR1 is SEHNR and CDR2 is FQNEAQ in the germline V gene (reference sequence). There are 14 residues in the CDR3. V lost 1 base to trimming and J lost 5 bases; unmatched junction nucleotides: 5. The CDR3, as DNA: TGTGCCAGCAGCTTAGGACAGGGTTCGGACGAGCAGTACGTC. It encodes CASSLGQGSDEQYV.

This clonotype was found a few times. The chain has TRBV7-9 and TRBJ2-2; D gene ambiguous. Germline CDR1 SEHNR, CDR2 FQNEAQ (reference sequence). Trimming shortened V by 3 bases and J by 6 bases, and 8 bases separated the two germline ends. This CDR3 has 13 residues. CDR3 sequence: CASSLPPPGELFF. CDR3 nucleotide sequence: TGTGCCAGCAGCTTGCCCCCCCCCGGGGAGCTGTTTTTT.

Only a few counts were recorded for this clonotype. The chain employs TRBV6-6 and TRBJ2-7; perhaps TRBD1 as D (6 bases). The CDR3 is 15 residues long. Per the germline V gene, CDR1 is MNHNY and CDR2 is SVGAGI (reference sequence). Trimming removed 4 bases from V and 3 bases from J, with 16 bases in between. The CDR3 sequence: CASSLDGTSHYEQYF. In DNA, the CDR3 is TGTGCCAGCAGTTTAGACGGGACAAGCCACTACGAGCAGTACTTC.

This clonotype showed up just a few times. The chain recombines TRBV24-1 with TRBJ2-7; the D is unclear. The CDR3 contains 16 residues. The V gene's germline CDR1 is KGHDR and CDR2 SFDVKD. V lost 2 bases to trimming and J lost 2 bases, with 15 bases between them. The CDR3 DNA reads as TGTGCCACCAGTGATTCCGACGTCCGAGGTGCCTACGAGCAGTACGTC. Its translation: CATSDSDVRGAYEQYV.

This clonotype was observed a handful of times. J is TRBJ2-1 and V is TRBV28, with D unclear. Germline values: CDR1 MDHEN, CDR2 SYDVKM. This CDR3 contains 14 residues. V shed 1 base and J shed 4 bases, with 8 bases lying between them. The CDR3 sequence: CASSLLVGYNEQFF. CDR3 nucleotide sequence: TGTGCCAGCAGTTTATTAGTTGGGTACAATGAGCAGTTCTTC.

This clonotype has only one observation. CDR3 bases: TGTGCCAGTAGTATGGGAGTTTTTGAAGCTTTCTTT. It is translated as CASSMGVFEAFF. The J gene is TRBJ1-1, the V gene TRBV19; D gene uncertain. The CDR3 is made up of 12 amino acids. CDR1 is LNHDA, CDR2 SQIVND, per germline (reference sequence). Deletions cut 3 bases from V and 7 bases from J, with 9 bases between.

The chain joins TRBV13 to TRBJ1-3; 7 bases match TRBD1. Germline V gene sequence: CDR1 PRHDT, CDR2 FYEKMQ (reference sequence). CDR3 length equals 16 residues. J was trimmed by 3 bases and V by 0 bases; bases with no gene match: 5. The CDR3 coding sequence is TGTGCCAGCAGCTTAGGGACAGGGAGCTTTGGAAACACCATATATTTT. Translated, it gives CASSLGTGSFGNTIYF.

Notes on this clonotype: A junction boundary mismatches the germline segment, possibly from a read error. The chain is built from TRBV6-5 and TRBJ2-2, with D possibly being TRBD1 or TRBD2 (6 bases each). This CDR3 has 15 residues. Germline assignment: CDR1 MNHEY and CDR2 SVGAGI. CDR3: CASSYEGGPTAELFF. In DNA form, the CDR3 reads TGTGCCAGCAGTTACGAGGGGGGACCGACCGCGGAGCTGTTTTTT.

The CDR3 sequence is CASSYRVADEQYV. The CDR3 coding sequence is TGTGCCAGCAGTTACAGGGTAGCGGACGAGCAGTACGTC. V and J are TRBV6-2 or TRBV6-3 and TRBJ2-7; tentatively, D is TRBD2 (6 bases). The CDR3 is 13 amino acids. The V gene's germline CDR1 is MNHEY and CDR2 SVGEGT. V lost 2 bases and J lost 5, with 10 bases in between.

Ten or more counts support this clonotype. CDR3 in amino acids: CASSESSFYGYTF. CDR3 DNA: TGCGCCAGCAGTGAGAGCAGCTTCTATGGCTACACCTTC. The chain carries TRBV10-2 and TRBJ1-2; D remains ambiguous. The V gene's germline CDR1 is WSHSY and CDR2 SAAADI. The CDR3 runs 13 residues. V gave up 2 bases and J gave up 4 bases, with 8 bases separating them.

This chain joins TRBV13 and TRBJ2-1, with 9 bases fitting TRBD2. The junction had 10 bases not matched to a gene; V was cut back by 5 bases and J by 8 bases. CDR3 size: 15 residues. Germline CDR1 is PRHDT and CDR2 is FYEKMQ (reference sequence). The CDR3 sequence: CASSLRAGGLDEQFF. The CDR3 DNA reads TGTGCCAGCAGCCTTAGAGCGGGGGGTTTGGATGAGCAGTTCTTC.

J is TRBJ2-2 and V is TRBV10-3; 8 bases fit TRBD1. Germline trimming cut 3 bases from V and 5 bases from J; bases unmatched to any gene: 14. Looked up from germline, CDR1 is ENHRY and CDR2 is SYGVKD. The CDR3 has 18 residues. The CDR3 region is CAISETMWQGANTGELFF. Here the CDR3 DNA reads TGTGCCATCAGTGAAACCATGTGGCAGGGGGCTAATACCGGGGAGCTGTTTTTT.

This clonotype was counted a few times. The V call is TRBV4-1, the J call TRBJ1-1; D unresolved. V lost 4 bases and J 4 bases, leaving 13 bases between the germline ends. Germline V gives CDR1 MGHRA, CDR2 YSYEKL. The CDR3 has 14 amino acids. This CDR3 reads CASSLIDPGTEAFF. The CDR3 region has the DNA TGCGCCAGCAGCCTGATCGACCCCGGCACTGAAGCTTTCTTT.

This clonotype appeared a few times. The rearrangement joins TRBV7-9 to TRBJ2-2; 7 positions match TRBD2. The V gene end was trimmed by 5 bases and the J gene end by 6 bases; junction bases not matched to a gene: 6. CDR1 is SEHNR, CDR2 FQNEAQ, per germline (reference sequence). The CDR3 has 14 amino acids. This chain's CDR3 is CASSTSDGAGELFF. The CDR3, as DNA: TGTGCCAGCAGCACTAGCGATGGAGCCGGGGAGCTGTTTTTT. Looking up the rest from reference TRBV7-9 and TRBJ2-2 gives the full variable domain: DTGVSQNPRHKITKRGQNVTFRCDPISEHNRLYWYRQTLGQGPEFLTYFQNEAQLEKSRLLSDRFSAERPKGSFSTLEIQRTEQGDSAMYLCASSTSDGAGELFFGEGSRLTVL.

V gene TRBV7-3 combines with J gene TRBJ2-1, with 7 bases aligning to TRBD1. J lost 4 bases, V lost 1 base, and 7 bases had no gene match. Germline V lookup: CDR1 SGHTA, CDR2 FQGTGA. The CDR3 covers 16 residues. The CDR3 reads CASSLNPGQDYNEQFF. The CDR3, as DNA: TGTGCCAGCAGCTTAAACCCCGGACAGGATTACAATGAGCAGTTCTTC.

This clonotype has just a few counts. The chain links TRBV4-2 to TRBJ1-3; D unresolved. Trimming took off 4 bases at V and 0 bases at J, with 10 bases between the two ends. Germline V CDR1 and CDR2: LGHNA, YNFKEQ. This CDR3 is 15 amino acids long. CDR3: CASSPGVNSGNTIYF. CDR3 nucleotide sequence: TGTGCCAGCAGCCCCGGGGTGAACTCTGGAAACACCATATATTTT.